The rows below give T cell receptor beta chains drawn from one sample of a study of long-term antiretroviral therapy in people with HIV. The method was immunoSEQ multiplex PCR; TCRdb's version includes in-frame clones alone and lacks a portion of them. The data show 20,000 to 25,000 clones, with roughly 88% seen just once and 7% to 9.5% held by the top ten. The sequencing used unsorted PBMCs, collected 1.2 years after starting antiretroviral therapy. The receptors originated from a middle-aged woman with HIV. Each CDR3 is given with its conserved first and last residue. The D gene is left open where the match is weak. A row's size may be missing; if present it is once, few, many or a size class.

>TRBJ1-3|once|TRBV7-2|TRBD1
TGTGCCAGCAGCTTAGTGGGACAGGTATACGGAAACACCATATATTTT
CASSLVGQVYGNTIYF
>TRBJ2-3|once|TRBV7-2|TRBD2
TGTGCCAGCAGCTTAATTTCCGTCGTGCGGGAGGGCACAGATACGCAGTATTTT
CASSLISVVREGTDTQYF
>TRBJ1-1|few|TRBV2|NA
TGTGCCAGCAGTGAAACCAGGACGACTGAAGCTTTCTTT
CASSETRTTEAFF
>TRBJ1-1|NA|TRBV5-6|NA
TGTGCCAGCAGCTCTGGGGGGGGGCGAGCTTTCTTT
CASSSGGGRAFF
>TRBJ2-4|NA|TRBV28|NA
TGTGCCAGCAGTACCGGTGGGGAATACATTCAGTACTTC
CASSTGGEYIQYF
>TRBJ2-7|NA|TRBV14|NA
TGTGCCAGCAGCTTTCAGCCAGGGCAAAGTCTCTACGAGCAGTACTTC
CASSFQPGQSLYEQYF
>TRBJ1-5|NA|TRBV6-5|NA
TGTGCCAGCAGTCCCGGCGGGATCAATCAGCCCCAGCATTTT
CASSPGGINQPQHF
>TRBJ1-2|NA|TRBV27|NA
TGTGCCAGCAGTGCCGCCGGTGAACCTTATGGCTACACCTTC
CASSAAGEPYGYTF
>TRBJ1-1|NA|TRBV19|NA
TGTGCCAGTACAATGGGGGCGGGGGACACTGAAGCTTTCTTT
CASTMGAGDTEAFF
>TRBJ1-2|few|TRBV6-1|NA
TGTGCCAGCAGTGCCGATGCCGCCGGAGTCCTCTATGGCTACACCTTC
CASSADAAGVLYGYTF
>TRBJ1-5|NA|TRBV5-6|NA
TGTGCCAGCAGCTTCGGGGGGGACAATCAGCCCCAGCATTTT
CASSFGGDNQPQHF
>TRBJ2-5|NA|TRBV9|TRBD2
TGTGCCAGCAGCGTAGCGGGCGGGAGAGGGGAGACCCAGTACTTC
CASSVAGGRGETQYF
>TRBJ2-7|NA|TRBV9|NA
TGTGCCAGCAGCTCCAGACCCAGGACTTTCTCCTACGAGCAGTACTTC
CASSSRPRTFSYEQYF
>TRBJ2-2|NA|TRBV12-2|NA
TGTGCAAGTCGCTTAGGAACTCCCCGAAAGTACACCGGGGAGCTGTTTTTT
CASRLGTPRKYTGELFF
>TRBJ1-4|NA|TRBV4-1|TRBD1
TGCGCCAGCAGCACTCCCGGGACAGGGGATGAAAAACTGTTTTTT
CASSTPGTGDEKLFF
>TRBJ2-1|NA|TRBV5-4|NA
TGTGCCAGCAGCGGCGGCAAGGCTGACAATGAGCAGTTCTTC
CASSGGKADNEQFF
>TRBJ2-3|NA|TRBV5-1|NA
TGCGCCAGCAGCTTGGCGGCGGCGAGGGCAGATACGCAGTATTTT
CASSLAAARADTQYF
>TRBJ2-5|NA|TRBV7-9|NA
TGTGCCAGCAGCTTAGGCATAGCGAGAGAGACCCAGTACTTC
CASSLGIARETQYF
>TRBJ1-3|large|TRBV5-1|TRBD1
TGCGCCAGCAGCTTGGGACAGGGAGCACCGGACACCATATATTTT
CASSLGQGAPDTIYF
>TRBJ2-7|NA|TRBV27|NA
TGTGCCAGCAGTTCCCGACTTGGCGGGGCCGGTAGCGAGCAGTACTTC
CASSSRLGGAGSEQYF
>TRBJ1-1|NA|TRBV7-6|NA
TGTGCCAGCAGCTTAGTATCCGACACTGAAGCTTTCTTT
CASSLVSDTEAFF
>TRBJ2-1|NA|TRBV10-3|TRBD1
TGTGCCACCCGGGGACAGGGGGCAGGCGATGAGCAGTTCTTC
CATRGQGAGDEQFF
>TRBJ2-1|NA|TRBV5-1|TRBD2
TGCGCCAGCAGCTTCGTTAGCGGGGCCTACAATGAGCAGTTCTTC
CASSFVSGAYNEQFF
>TRBJ2-7|NA|TRBV19|NA
TGTGCCAGTAGTACCACTCGGACAGTCTCCTACGAGCAGTACTTC
CASSTTRTVSYEQYF
>TRBJ1-1|NA|TRBV6-1|NA
TGTGCCAGCAGTGAAAACCGAGTGGTGCGAGCTTTCTTT
CASSENRVVRAFF
>TRBJ2-1|NA|TRBV6-1|NA
TGTGCCAGCAGGGCCTTGGGAAAGCAGTTCTTC
CASRALGKQFF
>TRBJ2-1|NA|TRBV7-8|TRBD2
TGTGCCAGCAGCTTAGTTCTAGTTCCCGGCGGGGGATATGAGCAGTTCTTC
CASSLVLVPGGGYEQFF
>TRBJ1-4|once|TRBV9|NA
TGTGCCAGCAGCCCTGACAGTGCAACTAATGAAAAACTGTTTTTT
CASSPDSATNEKLFF
>TRBJ2-5|once|TRBV7-7|TRBD2
TGTGCCAGCAGCCTGGGACTAGCGGGAGTAGAGACCCAGTACTTC
CASSLGLAGVETQYF
>TRBJ2-7|once|TRBV2|NA
TGTGCCAGCAGTGGGGTCCGGGACGACGAGCAGTACTTC
CASSGVRDDEQYF
>TRBJ2-7|NA|TRBV15|NA
TGTGCCACCAGCAGAGATCGGGGGCGGGAGCAGTACTTC
CATSRDRGREQYF
>TRBJ2-2|NA|TRBV2|NA
TGTGCCAGCAGTCTACAGGGCCCGAACACCGGGGAGCTGTTTTTT
CASSLQGPNTGELFF
>TRBJ1-5|NA|TRBV7-8|TRBD1
TGTGCCAGCAGCTTAGAGAAGGGGACAGGGTTAGGTCAGCCCCAGCATTTT
CASSLEKGTGLGQPQHF
>TRBJ2-5|few|TRBV28|TRBD2
TGTGCCAGCAGTTTAGCGGTAGCGGGAGAGGAGACCCAGTACTTC
CASSLAVAGEETQYF
>TRBJ1-5|NA|TRBV18|NA
TGTGCCAGCTCGGGAGGGGTTTATAGCAATCAGCCCCAGCATTTT
CASSGGVYSNQPQHF
>TRBJ2-1|NA|TRBV29-1|NA
TGCAGCGTTGAAGAAAACGGGCTTAATGAGCAGTTCTTC
CSVEENGLNEQFF
>TRBJ2-7|NA|TRBV29-1|NA
TGCAGCGTTGAAGTGGGGGGTGAGTCCTACGAGCAGTACTTC
CSVEVGGESYEQYF
>TRBJ1-5|NA|TRBV5-1|NA
TGCGCCAGCAGTCCAGGCGGTAGCAATCAGCCCCAGCATTTT
CASSPGGSNQPQHF
>TRBJ1-5|NA|TRBV28|NA
TGTGCCAGCAGTTTCAGCGGTAACAATCAGCCCCAGCATTTT
CASSFSGNNQPQHF
>TRBJ1-5|NA|TRBV6-5|NA
TGTGCCAGTCGGGACCCCCAGGGTAATCAGCCCCAGCATTTT
CASRDPQGNQPQHF
>TRBJ2-7|NA|TRBV5-1|NA
TGCGCCAGCAGCTTGGCCGCAGGGGCCTACGAGCAGTACTTC
CASSLAAGAYEQYF
>TRBJ1-2|NA|TRBV6-1|NA
TGTGCCAGCATCGATAACAGTAACTATGGCTACACCTTC
CASIDNSNYGYTF
>TRBJ2-7|NA|TRBV6-1|TRBD2
TGTGCCAGCAGTGAAGCGTTACTAGGGCTAGCGGGAGGGGAGCAGTACTTC
CASSEALLGLAGGEQYF
>TRBJ2-7|NA|TRBV6-5|NA
TGTGCCAGCAGTAAGATAGCGAACGAGCAGTACTTC
CASSKIANEQYF
>TRBJ1-5|NA|TRBV19|NA
TGTGCCAGTGGCCAAGGACCGCTGGGCAATCAGCCCCAGCATTTT
CASGQGPLGNQPQHF
>TRBJ1-5|NA|TRBV28|NA
TGTGCCAGCGCACGGGGGGCGGACAATCAGCCCCAGCATTTT
CASARGADNQPQHF
>TRBJ2-7|few|TRBV7-8|NA
TGTGCCAGCAGCTTAGGAGGGGTCGTTTCGCGCGAGCAGTACTTC
CASSLGGVVSREQYF
>TRBJ2-7|NA|TRBV5-8|TRBD1
TGTGCCAGCAGCTTGGCGCTCGATGGGACAGGGGGGACCTACGAGCAGTACTTC
CASSLALDGTGGTYEQYF
>TRBJ2-2|NA|TRBV6-4|NA
TGTGCCAGCAGTGACGGCACCGGGGAGCTGTTTTTT
CASSDGTGELFF
>TRBJ2-7|NA|TRBV19|TRBD1
TGTGCCAGTAGTTACAGGGGGGAATCTTACGAGCAGTACTTC
CASSYRGESYEQYF
>TRBJ1-1|once|TRBV5-1|NA
TGCGCCAGCAGACAGAACACTGAAGCTTTCTTT
CASRQNTEAFF
>TRBJ2-5|NA|TRBV6-1|NA
TGTGCCAGCAGTGAAAGCCGGGGCAAAGGGACCCAGTACTTC
CASSESRGKGTQYF
>TRBJ2-3|NA|TRBV29-1|NA
TGCAGCGTTGAAGAAGGGGGAGATACGCAGTATTTT
CSVEEGGDTQYF
>TRBJ2-5|once|TRBV7-2|NA
TGTGCCAGCAGCCTACGGGGGGAGACCCAGTACTTC
CASSLRGETQYF
>TRBJ2-1|NA|TRBV5-1|NA
TGCGCCAGCAGCTTTGGGATCGGGACTGGGAGCTCCTACAATGAGCAGTTCTTC
CASSFGIGTGSSYNEQFF
>TRBJ2-3|NA|TRBV27|NA
TGTGCCAGCAGTTCCTTAAGGGCGGATACGCAGTATTTT
CASSSLRADTQYF
>TRBJ1-5|few|TRBV7-9|NA
TGTGCCAGCAGCTTTGCTGATCAGCCCCAGCATTTT
CASSFADQPQHF
>TRBJ2-7|NA|TRBV4-3|TRBD2
TGCGCCAGCAGCCACGGACTAGCCTCCACCCTCGCCTACGAGCAGTACTTC
CASSHGLASTLAYEQYF
>TRBJ2-7|large|TRBV7-6|NA
TGTGCCAGCAGCTTTGGCCCCTTAGGCAGCCTAGACTACGAGCAGTACTTC
CASSFGPLGSLDYEQYF